This TCR beta chain is from a study of blood T cell repertoires in COVID-19. Overall study context: The United States, Italy and Spain provided the acute and convalescent COVID-19 samples. Sources were T cells, B-cell-depleted T cells, or PBMCs; the material itself was cDNA or gDNA.

Per the study methods: Estimated nucleated cell counts came from reference gene primer amplification. This table comes from immunoSEQ multiplex PCR, and its TCRdb copy is limited to in-frame clones, with some not included. Clone size and V and J calls were adopted from that table, with D and trimming inferred from the DNA. The table includes 250,000 to 350,000 clones, around 89% detected once. The germline V gene encodes CDR1 GTSNPN and CDR2 SVGIG (reference sequence). The CDR3 is 15 amino acids. Trimming removed 3 bases at V and 3 bases at J, with 15 bases between. The sequencing input was peripheral blood. This chain links TRBV30 with TRBJ2-1; a weak D match, TRBD1 (9 bases). The clonotype comes from a man aged 25-45 years with acute or convalescent COVID-19. CDR3 loop: CAWSGGDRDYNEQFF. The CDR3 coding sequence is TGTGCCTGGAGCGGGGGGGACAGGGACTACAATGAGCAGTTCTTC.